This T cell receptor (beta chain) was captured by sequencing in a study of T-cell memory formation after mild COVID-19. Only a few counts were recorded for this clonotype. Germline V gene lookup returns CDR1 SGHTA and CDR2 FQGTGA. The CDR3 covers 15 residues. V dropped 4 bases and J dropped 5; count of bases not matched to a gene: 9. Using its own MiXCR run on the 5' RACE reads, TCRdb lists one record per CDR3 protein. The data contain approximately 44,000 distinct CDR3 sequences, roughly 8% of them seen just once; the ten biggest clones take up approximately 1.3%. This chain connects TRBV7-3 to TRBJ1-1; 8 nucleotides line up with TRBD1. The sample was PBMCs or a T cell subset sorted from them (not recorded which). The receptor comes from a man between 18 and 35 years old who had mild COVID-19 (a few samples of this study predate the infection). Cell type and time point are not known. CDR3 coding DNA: TGTGCCAGCAGCTCCGGTCAGGGGGCTCATACTGAAGCTTTCTTT. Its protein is CASSSGQGAHTEAFF.